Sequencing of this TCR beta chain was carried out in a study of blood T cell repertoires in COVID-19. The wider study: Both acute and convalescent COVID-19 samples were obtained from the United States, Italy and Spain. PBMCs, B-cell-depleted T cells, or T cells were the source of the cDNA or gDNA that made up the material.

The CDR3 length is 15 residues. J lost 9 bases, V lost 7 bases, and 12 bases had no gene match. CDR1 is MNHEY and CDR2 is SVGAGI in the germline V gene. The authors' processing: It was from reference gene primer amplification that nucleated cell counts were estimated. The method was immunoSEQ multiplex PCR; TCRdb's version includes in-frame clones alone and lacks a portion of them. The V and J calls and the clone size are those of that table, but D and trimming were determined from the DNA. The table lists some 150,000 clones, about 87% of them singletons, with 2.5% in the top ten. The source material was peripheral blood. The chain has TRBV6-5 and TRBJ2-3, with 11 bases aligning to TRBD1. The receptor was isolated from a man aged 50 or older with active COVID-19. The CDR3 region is CASTSGQGDSGTQYF. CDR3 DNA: TGTGCCAGCACCTCGGGACAGGGGGATTCGGGGACGCAGTATTTT.